This T cell receptor (beta chain) comes out of a study of PD-1 blockade in classical Hodgkin lymphoma. Points from the study as a whole: Patients who responded completely had about the same baseline diversity as newly diagnosed patients.

Concerning this clone: The target antigen is unknown.

Germline assignment: CDR1 SGHRS and CDR2 YFSETQ. Trimming took off 4 bases at V and 0 bases at J, with 17 bases between the two ends. The CDR3 covers 18 residues. Autologous stem cell transplantation was followed by relapse in every patient, and brentuximab vedotin exposure varied. The method was immunoSEQ multiplex PCR; TCRdb's version includes in-frame clones alone and lacks a portion of them. The data contain 20,000 or so clones, roughly four fifths of them singletons. The sequencing used peripheral blood mononuclear cells (PBMCs), collected before the second cycle of nivolumab. The TCR was taken from a human donor with classical Hodgkin lymphoma. The chain carries TRBV5-1 and TRBJ2-6; no clear D. Written as DNA, the CDR3 is TGCGCCAGCAGCCCGCGCGTGTCGGCGAGCTCTGGGGCCAACGTCCTGACTTTC. Translating gives CASSPRVSASSGANVLTF.